This T cell receptor beta chain was identified during a study of somatic mutations in cytotoxic T cells in rheumatoid arthritis. Turning to this clone: What it binds is not known.

Trimming cost V 3 bases and J 3 bases; bases outside gene matches: 1. This CDR3 has 14 residues. Germline CDR1 is SGHRS and CDR2 is YFSETQ. Sequenced by immunoSEQ multiplex PCR; TCRdb stores in-frame clones only, minus some. The table lists approximately 19,000 clones, over 60% of them singletons, with approximately 30% in the top ten. Notes on the study in general: Unknown were the antigen targets of the expanded CD8+ clones.

The receptor's source is an adult with rheumatoid arthritis. The chain joins TRBV5-1 to TRBJ1-2, with 11 bases aligning to TRBD1. Sequences were obtained from CD8+ T cells sorted from blood. The CDR3 sequence is CASSWTGGDYGYTF. The CDR3 DNA reads TGCGCCAGCAGCTGGACAGGGGGCGACTATGGCTACACCTTC.